Listed below are T cell receptor beta chains from one sample, sequenced in a study of PD-L1 blockade in urothelial cancer. The method was immunoSEQ multiplex PCR; TCRdb's version includes in-frame clones alone and lacks a portion of them. The top ten hold roughly 3.4% of the sample, which has approximately 65,000 clones, about 89% seen once. Sample: PBMCs, taken around atezolizumab (anti-PD-L1) treatment. Source of these receptors: a man aged 60 to 69 with urothelial cancer. CDR3s leave out the opening cysteine and the closing phenylalanine or tryptophan.

>TRBJ1-2|TRBV5-1
ASSLGQAWDGYT
>TRBJ2-7|TRBV4-2
ASSQEEGSFYEQY
>TRBJ1-4|TRBV28
ASSPLGQGTNEKLF
>TRBJ1-1|TRBV19
ASTLTANTEAF
>TRBJ1-2|TRBV10-3
AISEGVWNYGYT
>TRBJ1-6|TRBV5-8
ASSWGQMNNSPLH
>TRBJ1-5|TRBV19
ASGDRGLLQPQH
>TRBJ1-5|TRBV28
ASKLASNQPQH
>TRBJ1-1|TRBV7-8
ASSLTAGQGTEAF
>TRBJ1-3|TRBV11-2
ASSLGGQAHGNTIY
>TRBJ2-1|TRBV5-1
ASSLGSGRGNEQF
>TRBJ2-1|TRBV7-9
ASSSGQYYNEQF
>TRBJ2-2|TRBV2
ASSDLQGYFGMVTGELF
>TRBJ1-2|TRBV10-3
AIWAGEGGYT
>TRBJ1-2|TRBV5-1
ASSLSDNYGYT
>TRBJ2-7|TRBV10-3
AISVEYSYEQY
>TRBJ1-4|TRBV28
ASSFPTRGEKLF